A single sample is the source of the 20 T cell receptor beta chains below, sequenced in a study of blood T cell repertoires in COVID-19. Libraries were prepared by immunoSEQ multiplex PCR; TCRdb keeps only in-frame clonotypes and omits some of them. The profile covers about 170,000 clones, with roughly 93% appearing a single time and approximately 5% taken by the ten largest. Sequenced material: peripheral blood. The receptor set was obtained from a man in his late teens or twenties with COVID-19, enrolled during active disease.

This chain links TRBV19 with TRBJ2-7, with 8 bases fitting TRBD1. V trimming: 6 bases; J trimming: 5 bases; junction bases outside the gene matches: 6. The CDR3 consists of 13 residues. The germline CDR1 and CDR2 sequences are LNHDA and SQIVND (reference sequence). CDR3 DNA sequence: TGTGCCAGTAGCAACAGGGGGTCAAACGAGCAGTACTTC. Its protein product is CASSNRGSNEQYF. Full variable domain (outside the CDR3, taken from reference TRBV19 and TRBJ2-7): DGGITQSPKYLFRKEGQNVTLSCEQNLNHDAMYWYRQDPGQGLRLIYYSQIVNDFQKGDIAEGYSVSREKKESFPLTVTSAQKNPTAFYLCASSNRGSNEQYFGPGTRLTVT.

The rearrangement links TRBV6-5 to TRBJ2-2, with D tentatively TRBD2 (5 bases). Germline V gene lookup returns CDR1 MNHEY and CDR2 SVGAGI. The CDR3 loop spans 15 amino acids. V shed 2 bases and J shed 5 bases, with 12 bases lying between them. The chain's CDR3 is CASSYNRGATGELFF. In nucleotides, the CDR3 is TGTGCCAGCAGTTACAACCGGGGTGCGACCGGGGAGCTGTTTTTT.

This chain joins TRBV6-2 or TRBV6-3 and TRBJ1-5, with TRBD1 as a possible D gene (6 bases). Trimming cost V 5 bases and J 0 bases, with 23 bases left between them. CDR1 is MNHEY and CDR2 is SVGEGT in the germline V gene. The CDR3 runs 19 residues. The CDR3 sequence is CASSGELDSGYYSNQPQHF. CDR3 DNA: TGTGCCAGCAGTGGCGAGTTGGACAGTGGGTACTATAGCAATCAGCCCCAGCATTTT.

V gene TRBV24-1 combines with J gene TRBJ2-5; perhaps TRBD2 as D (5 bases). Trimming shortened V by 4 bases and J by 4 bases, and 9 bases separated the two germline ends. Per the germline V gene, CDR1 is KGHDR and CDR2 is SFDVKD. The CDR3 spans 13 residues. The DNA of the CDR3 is TGTGCCACCAGTGAACTAGAGGGAGAGACCCAGTACTTC. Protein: CATSELEGETQYF.

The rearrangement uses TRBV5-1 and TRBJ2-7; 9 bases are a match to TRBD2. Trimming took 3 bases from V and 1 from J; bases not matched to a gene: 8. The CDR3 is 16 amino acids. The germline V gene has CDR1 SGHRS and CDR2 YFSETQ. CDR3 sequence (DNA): TGCGCCAGCAGCTCACCAGGTAGCGGGGGTTCCTACGAGCAGTACTTC. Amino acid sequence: CASSSPGSGGSYEQYF.

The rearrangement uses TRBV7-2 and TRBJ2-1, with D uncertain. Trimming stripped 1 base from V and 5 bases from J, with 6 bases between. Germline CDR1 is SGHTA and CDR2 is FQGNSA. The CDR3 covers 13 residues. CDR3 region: CASSLVRDNEQFF. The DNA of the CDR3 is TGTGCCAGCAGCTTAGTTCGGGACAATGAGCAGTTCTTC. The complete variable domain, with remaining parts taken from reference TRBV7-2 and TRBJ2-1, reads GAGVSQSPSNKVTEKGKDVELRCDPISGHTALYWYRQSLGQGLEFLIYFQGNSAPDKSGLPSDRFSAERTGGSVSTLTIQRTQQEDSAVYLCASSLVRDNEQFFGPGTRLTVL.

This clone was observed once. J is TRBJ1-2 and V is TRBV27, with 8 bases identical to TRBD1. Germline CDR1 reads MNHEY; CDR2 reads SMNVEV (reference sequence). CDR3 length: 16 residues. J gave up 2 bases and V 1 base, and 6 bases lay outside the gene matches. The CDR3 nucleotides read TGTGCCAGCAGTTTATACGCCGGACAGGGCAACTATGGCTACACCTTC. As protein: CASSLYAGQGNYGYTF.

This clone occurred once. The CDR3 region is CASSLGLAGQSWEQFF. The CDR3 nucleotides read TGCGCCAGCAGCTTGGGACTAGCGGGCCAATCATGGGAGCAGTTCTTC. The J gene is TRBJ2-1, the V gene TRBV5-1; 10 bases are shared with TRBD2. Germline V gene data show CDR1 as SGHRS and CDR2 as YFSETQ. This CDR3 has 16 residues. Trimming cost V 0 bases and J 10 bases; bases outside gene matches: 10.

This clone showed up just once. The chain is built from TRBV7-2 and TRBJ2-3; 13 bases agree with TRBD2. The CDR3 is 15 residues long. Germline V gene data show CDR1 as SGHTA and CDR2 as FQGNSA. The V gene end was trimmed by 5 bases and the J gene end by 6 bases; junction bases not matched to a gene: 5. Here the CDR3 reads CASSRGLAGADTQYF. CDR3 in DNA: TGTGCCAGCAGCCGCGGACTAGCGGGAGCTGATACGCAGTATTTT.

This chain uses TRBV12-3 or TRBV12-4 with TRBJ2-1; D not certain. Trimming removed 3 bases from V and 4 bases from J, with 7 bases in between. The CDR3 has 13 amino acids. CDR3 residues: CASSFGGYNEQFF. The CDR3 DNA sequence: TGTGCCAGCAGTTTTGGCGGTTACAATGAGCAGTTCTTC.

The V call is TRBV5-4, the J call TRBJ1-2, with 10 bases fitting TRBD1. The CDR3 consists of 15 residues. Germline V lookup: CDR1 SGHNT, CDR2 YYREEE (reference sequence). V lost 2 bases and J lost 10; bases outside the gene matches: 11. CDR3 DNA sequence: TGTGCCAGCAGCTTACTCCGGGACAGGGGAACGTACTACACCTTC. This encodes CASSLLRDRGTYYTF. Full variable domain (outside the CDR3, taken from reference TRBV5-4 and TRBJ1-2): ETGVTQSPTHLIKTRGQQVTLRCSSQSGHNTVSWYQQALGQGPQFIFQYYREEENGRGNFPPRFSGLQFPNYSSELNVNALELDDSALYLCASSLLRDRGTYYTFGSGTRLTVV.

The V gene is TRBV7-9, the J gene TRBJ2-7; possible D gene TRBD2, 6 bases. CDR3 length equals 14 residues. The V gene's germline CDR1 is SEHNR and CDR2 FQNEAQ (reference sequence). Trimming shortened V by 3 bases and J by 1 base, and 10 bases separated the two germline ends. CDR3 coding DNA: TGTGCCAGCAGCTTTGTGGGGAGGTCCTACGAGCAGTACTTC. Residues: CASSFVGRSYEQYF.

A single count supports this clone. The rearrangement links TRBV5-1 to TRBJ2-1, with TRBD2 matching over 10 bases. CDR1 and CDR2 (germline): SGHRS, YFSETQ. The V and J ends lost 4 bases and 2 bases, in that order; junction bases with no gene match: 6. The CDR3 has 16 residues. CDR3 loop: CASSPGTSAPYNEQFF. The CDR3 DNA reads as TGCGCCAGCAGCCCGGGGACTAGCGCCCCCTACAATGAGCAGTTCTTC.

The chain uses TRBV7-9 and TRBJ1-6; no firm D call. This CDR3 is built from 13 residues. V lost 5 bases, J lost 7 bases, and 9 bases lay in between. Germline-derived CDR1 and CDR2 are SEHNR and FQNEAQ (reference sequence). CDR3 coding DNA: TGTGCCAGCAGCGCGGGAGGAAATTCACCCCTCCACTTT. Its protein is CASSAGGNSPLHF.

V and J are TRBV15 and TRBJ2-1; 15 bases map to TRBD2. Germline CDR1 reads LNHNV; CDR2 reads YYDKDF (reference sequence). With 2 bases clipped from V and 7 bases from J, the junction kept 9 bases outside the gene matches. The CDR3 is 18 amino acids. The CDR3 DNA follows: TGTGCCACCAGCAGACAAAGGCCGGGACTAGCGGGAGGAAATGAGCAGTTCTTC. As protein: CATSRQRPGLAGGNEQFF. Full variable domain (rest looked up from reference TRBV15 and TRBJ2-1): DAMVIQNPRYQVTQFGKPVTLSCSQTLNHNVMYWYQQKSSQAPKLLFHYYDKDFNNEADTPDNFQSRRPNTSFCFLDIRSPGLGDTAMYLCATSRQRPGLAGGNEQFFGPGTRLTVL.

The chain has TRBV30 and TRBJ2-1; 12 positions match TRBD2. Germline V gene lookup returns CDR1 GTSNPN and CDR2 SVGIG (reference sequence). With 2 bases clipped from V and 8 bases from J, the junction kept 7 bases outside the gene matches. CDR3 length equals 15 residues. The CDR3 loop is CAWSPLAGGDYEQFF. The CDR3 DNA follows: TGTGCCTGGAGTCCTCTAGCGGGAGGGGATTATGAGCAGTTCTTC.

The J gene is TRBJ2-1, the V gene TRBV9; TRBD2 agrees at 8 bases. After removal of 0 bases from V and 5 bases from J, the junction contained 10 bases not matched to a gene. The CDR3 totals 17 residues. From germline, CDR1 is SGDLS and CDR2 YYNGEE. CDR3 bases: TGTGCCAGCAGCGTAGGTGGGAGCGGGAGAAATAACAATGAGCAGTTCTTC. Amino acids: CASSVGGSGRNNNEQFF.

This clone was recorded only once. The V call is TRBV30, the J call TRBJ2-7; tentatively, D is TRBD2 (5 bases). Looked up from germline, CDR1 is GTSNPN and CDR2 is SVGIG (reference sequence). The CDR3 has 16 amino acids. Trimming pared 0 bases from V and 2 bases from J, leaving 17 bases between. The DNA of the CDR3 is TGTGCCTGGAGTGTTCGGGGAAAGGGTTGGGCCTACGAGCAGTACTTC. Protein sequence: CAWSVRGKGWAYEQYF.

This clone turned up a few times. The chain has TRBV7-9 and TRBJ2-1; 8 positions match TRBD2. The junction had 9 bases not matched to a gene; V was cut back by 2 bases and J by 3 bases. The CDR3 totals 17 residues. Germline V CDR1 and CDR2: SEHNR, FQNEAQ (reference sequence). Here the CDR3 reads CASSLRGGGSYYNEQFF. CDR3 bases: TGTGCCAGCAGCTTACGGGGGGGCGGTTCTTACTACAATGAGCAGTTCTTC.

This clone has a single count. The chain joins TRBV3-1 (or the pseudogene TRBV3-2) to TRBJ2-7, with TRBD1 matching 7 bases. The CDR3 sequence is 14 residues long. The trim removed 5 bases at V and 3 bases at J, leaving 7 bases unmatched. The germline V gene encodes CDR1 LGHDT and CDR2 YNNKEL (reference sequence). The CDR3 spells CASSSRTGYYEQYF. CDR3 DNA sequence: TGTGCCAGCAGCTCACGGACAGGTTACTACGAGCAGTACTTC.